This T cell receptor (beta chain) was found in a study of cytomegalovirus exposure and HLA in healthy donors. Broader study findings: Three CMV-associated chains were confirmed in vitro to be specific for CMV antigens.

The V gene's germline CDR1 is ENHRY and CDR2 SYGVKD. The CDR3 consists of 14 residues. Trimming cost V 3 bases and J 3 bases; bases outside gene matches: 2. In regard to this clone: Its antigen is undetermined.

The PCR made use of 60 Vbeta and 13 Jbeta primers. Assay: immunoSEQ multiplex PCR; the TCRdb copy retains only in-frame clones and omits some. The repertoire holds over 120,000 clones, with 75% as singletons. The clonotype was recovered from a young man in good health and CMV-seronegative. This chain connects TRBV10-3 to TRBJ2-1, with TRBD1 identical over 7 bases. Sequencing was performed on PBMCs. CDR3 loop: CAISDRDSYNEQFF. DNA for the CDR3: TGTGCCATCAGTGACCGGGACAGCTACAATGAGCAGTTCTTC.